This T cell receptor beta chain stems from a study of identical twins. General observations from the study: Surplus twin overlap in beta out-of-frame sequences was less pronounced. Conclusions rested on cross-sectional statistics rather than following the same donors. The authors noted that invariant MAIT and iNKT cells could partly confound zero-insertion analyses.

Notes on this clonotype: The target antigen is unknown.

The CDR3 loop spans 11 amino acids. Trimming removed 6 bases at V and 4 bases at J, with 6 bases between. TCRdb reanalysed the 5' RACE reads using MiXCR and keeps one entry per CDR3 protein. The sample records around 370,000 distinct CDR3 sequences, 7% to 9.5% being singletons. All donors were healthy Caucasians. The chain employs TRBV12-3 or TRBV12-4 and TRBJ1-1, with no clear D. The origin of this receptor is a woman between 50 and 59 years old in good health. Sequencing was performed on naive T cells sorted from blood. The DNA of the CDR3 is TGTGCCAGCAGGGTCGCCACTGAAGCTTTCTTT. It is translated as CASRVATEAFF.